This T cell receptor beta chain was sequenced during a study of blood T cell repertoires in COVID-19. On this clone: One end of the junction varies from germline; a read error may be responsible.

Seattle's enrolled individuals joined amid active infection and were then monitored longitudinally. Under the authors' procedure: Using reference gene primer amplification, nucleated cell counts were estimated. Assay: immunoSEQ multiplex PCR; the TCRdb copy retains only in-frame clones and omits some. D and trimming were read from the DNA, whereas the V and J calls and clone size are those reported in that table. The data contain around 400,000 clones, around 87% of them singletons. This CDR3 has 13 residues. Germline CDR1 and CDR2: SSHAT and FNYEAQ (reference sequence). The genes are TRBV7-7 and TRBJ2-3; D is uncertain. Sequences were obtained from peripheral blood. The TCR originated in a woman aged 55-70 years with COVID-19, enrolled during active disease. The CDR3 nucleotides are TGTGCTAGCAGCTTAGAGGAGTTCAAGGCGCAGTATTTT. Protein sequence: CASSLEEFKAQYF.